Below are 8 T cell receptor beta chains sequenced from a single sample in a study of vaccination and CD4 T cells after COVID-19. Cultured CD4+ T-cell DNA underwent Oncomine TCR Beta short-read sequencing. Each CDR3 protein is one row after TCRdb ran MiXCR on the PCR reads. The sample shows 11,000 to 15,000 distinct CDR3 sequences, around 60% of them seen only once. Treatment in this sample: roughly ten-day PBMC culture with coronavirus spike peptide pools or control peptides (ViraFEST assay). These receptors' antigens are unknown. Sequenced material: CD4+ T cells from blood, cultured in vitro. The source of these receptors is a human donor who had recovered from COVID-19.

This clonotype was observed once. The chain is built from TRBV20-1 and TRBJ2-7, with D uncertain. The V and J ends lost 2 bases and 5 bases respectively, with 7 bases between them. Germline loops: CDR1 DFQATT, CDR2 SNEGSKA (reference sequence). The CDR3 length is 11 residues. The CDR3 here is CSARLSHEQYF. Here the CDR3 DNA reads TGCAGTGCTAGACTGAGCCACGAGCAGTACTTC.

The V gene is TRBV11-2, the J gene TRBJ2-5; a weak D match, TRBD2 (5 bases). This CDR3 contains 13 residues. V was pared by 5 bases and J by 3 bases, with 10 bases between. Germline V gene sequence: CDR1 SGHAT, CDR2 FQNNGV. The CDR3 nucleotides are TGTGCCAGCAGCCCCTCGAGGGAAGAGACCCAGTACTTC. It translates to CASSPSREETQYF.

V usage is TRBV20-1 and J usage is TRBJ2-3; 10 bases fit TRBD2. There are 16 residues in the CDR3. Germline V gene lookup returns CDR1 DFQATT and CDR2 SNEGSKA (reference sequence). Unmatched junction bases numbered 12, after V lost 6 bases and J lost 3 bases. CDR3 sequence reads: CSAMQREGKETDTQYF. In nucleotides, the CDR3 is TGCAGTGCAATGCAGCGGGAGGGCAAGGAAACAGATACGCAGTATTTT.

The CDR3 nucleotides read TGCAGTGCTAGAGTTCTTCTCTCAGGGACAGATACGCAGTATTTT. It is translated as CSARVLLSGTDTQYF. The chain carries TRBV20-1 and TRBJ2-3, with D perhaps TRBD1 (5 bases). The V gene lost 1 base and the J gene lost 3 bases, with 14 bases spanning the gap. This CDR3 has 15 residues. Germline V gene data show CDR1 as DFQATT and CDR2 as SNEGSKA (reference sequence).

V and J are TRBV11-3 and TRBJ1-6; 7 nucleotides align to TRBD1. The CDR3 is made up of 15 amino acids. With 1 base clipped from V and 14 bases from J, the junction kept 11 bases outside the gene matches. Germline V gene sequence: CDR1 SGHNT, CDR2 YENEEA. The CDR3 region is CASSLVGTANTALHF. The CDR3 bases are TGTGCCAGCAGCTTAGTTGGGACAGCGAATACGGCCCTCCACTTT.

By sample fraction, this clonotype is medium-sized. The chain links TRBV20-1 to TRBJ1-2; 8 bases fit TRBD1. The CDR3 is 18 amino acids. After removal of 3 bases from V and 8 bases from J, the junction contained 23 bases not matched to a gene. The germline CDR1 and CDR2 sequences are DFQATT and SNEGSKA (reference sequence). CDR3 DNA sequence: TGCAGTGCTAGCCGCATATCGATTACAGGGGGGAGGGCGTTGGGCTACACCTTC. This codes for CSASRISITGGRALGYTF.

This clonotype was recorded a few times. The chain uses TRBV28 and TRBJ1-6; no definite D call. Germline V gives CDR1 MDHEN, CDR2 SYDVKM. Deletions cut 0 bases from V and 9 bases from J, with 12 bases between. The CDR3 sequence is 15 residues long. Here the CDR3 DNA reads TGTGCCAGCAGTTTATGGGACGGCGGTGGTTCACCCCTCCACTTT. As protein: CASSLWDGGGSPLHF.

The chain joins TRBV12-3 or TRBV12-4 to TRBJ1-2, with D possibly being TRBD1 (5 bases). The CDR3 runs 14 residues. The germline V and J ends were trimmed by 6 bases and 4 bases, with 15 bases remaining between them. Here the CDR3 DNA reads TGTGCCAGCAGCCCCGGGTCGGGGGGCTATGGCTACACCTTC. Translated, it gives CASSPGSGGYGYTF.